The clone carrying this T cell receptor beta chain was picked up a small number of times. What it binds is not known. This sample stems from a study of beta chain features in type 1 diabetes. Points from the study as a whole: These data did not resolve whether HLA type affects TCRB rearrangement. PCR could preferentially amplify shorter templates, alike in patients and controls.

Expressed TCRB transcripts got sequenced, as all isolated RNA was reverse transcribed. TCRdb's copy holds only in-frame clones and misses some; the assay was immunoSEQ multiplex PCR. The repertoire holds 350,000 or so clones, with about 20% as singletons. Sorted populations all had greater than 98% purity. What was sequenced was naive CD4+ T cells from blood. This sequence originates from a woman aged 18-29 years in good health.

As DNA, the CDR3 is TGCGCCAGCAGCCCGACAGAGAACACCGGGGAGCTGTTTTTT. This codes for CASSPTENTGELFF. V and J are TRBV5-1 and TRBJ2-2; D is perhaps TRBD1 (5 bases). V was shortened by 4 bases and J by 1 base, with 8 bases between the two germline ends. Germline CDR1 SGHRS, CDR2 YFSETQ. The CDR3 covers 14 residues.